This TCR beta chain was captured in a study of PD-L1 blockade in urothelial cancer. Study-wide context: Earlier, patients had received 0 to 3 chemotherapy regimens.

Assay: immunoSEQ multiplex PCR; the TCRdb copy retains only in-frame clones and omits some. Of around 120,000 clones listed, approximately 90% are singletons. Time point noted: peripheral blood 6 weeks after treatment start. Germline CDR1 and CDR2: MDHEN and SYDVKM. This CDR3 is 14 amino acids long. The V and J ends lost 6 bases and 7 bases respectively, with 18 bases between them. The starting material was PBMCs, obtained around atezolizumab (anti-PD-L1) treatment. This rearrangement joins TRBV28 to TRBJ2-5; the D gene is possibly TRBD1 (5 bases). The clonotype originates from a man aged 55 to 70 with urothelial cancer. CDR3 sequence (DNA): TGTGCCAGCAGCTCTCCCCGGATTAGGGGGACCCAGTACTTC. This translates into CASSSPRIRGTQYF.